The 30 T cell receptor beta chains below come from one sample, sequenced in a study of PD-1 blockade in classical Hodgkin lymphoma. Method: immunoSEQ multiplex PCR; TCRdb's copy keeps in-frame clones and lacks some. Of about 24,000 clones listed, around 81% are singletons. In every patient, relapse followed autologous stem cell transplantation, while exposure to brentuximab vedotin differed. Sequenced here: peripheral blood mononuclear cells (PBMCs), sampled before the second cycle of nivolumab. Every receptor here comes from a human donor with classical Hodgkin lymphoma.

This chain links TRBV4-2 with TRBJ2-2, with a possible D match to TRBD1 (6 bases). The CDR3 has 18 amino acids. V was cut by 4 bases and J by 1 base, with 19 bases left in between. Germline V CDR1 and CDR2: LGHNA, YNFKEQ. CDR3 in amino acids: CASSRSEVGTMNTGELFF. Written as DNA, the CDR3 is TGTGCCAGCAGCCGATCCGAGGTGGGGACAATGAACACCGGGGAGCTGTTTTTT.

The chain recombines TRBV19 with TRBJ2-7; 11 positions agree with TRBD1. Trimming at V came to 5 bases and at J to 3 bases, leaving 9 bases not matched to a gene. The germline V gene has CDR1 LNHDA and CDR2 SQIVND (reference sequence). The CDR3 is made up of 16 amino acids. CDR3 residues: CASSFKGQGGDYEQYF. The DNA of the CDR3 is TGTGCCAGTAGTTTCAAGGGACAGGGGGGTGACTACGAGCAGTACTTC. The full variable domain, with the rest looked up from reference TRBV19 and TRBJ2-7, is DGGITQSPKYLFRKEGQNVTLSCEQNLNHDAMYWYRQDPGQGLRLIYYSQIVNDFQKGDIAEGYSVSREKKESFPLTVTSAQKNPTAFYLCASSFKGQGGDYEQYFGPGTRLTVT.

This chain links TRBV11-3 with TRBJ2-3, with a possible D match to TRBD1 (6 bases). The V gene lost 3 bases and the J gene lost 0 bases, with 7 bases spanning the gap. This CDR3 contains 14 residues. Germline V gene lookup returns CDR1 SGHNT and CDR2 YENEEA. The CDR3 here is CASSFRGSTDTQYF. The CDR3 nucleotides read TGTGCCAGCAGCTTTAGGGGGAGCACAGATACGCAGTATTTT.

The V gene is TRBV15, the J gene TRBJ2-2; TRBD1 agrees at 7 bases. The CDR3 is made up of 14 amino acids. Germline V lookup: CDR1 LNHNV, CDR2 YYDKDF (reference sequence). J was trimmed by 4 bases and V by 3 bases; bases with no gene match: 2. CDR3 DNA sequence: TGTGCCACCAGCAGGACAGGGAGCACCGGGGAGCTGTTTTTT. Its translation: CATSRTGSTGELFF.

On this clone: Other nucleotide sequences from this sample produce the same CDR3. The chain uses TRBV30 and TRBJ1-1; the D is unclear. Trimming removed 4 bases from V and 6 bases from J, with 18 bases in between. Germline V lookup: CDR1 GTSNPN, CDR2 SVGIG (reference sequence). This CDR3 has 14 residues. This chain's CDR3 is CAWTPPPGVSEAFF. The CDR3 DNA reads as TGTGCCTGGACCCCCCCTCCAGGCGTCTCTGAAGCTTTCTTT. The variable domain in full, completed from reference TRBV30 and TRBJ1-1, reads SQTIHQWPATLVQPVGSPLSLECTVEGTSNPNLYWYRQAAGRGLQLLFYSVGIGQISSEVPQNLSASRPQDRQFILSSKKLLLSDSGFYLCAWTPPPGVSEAFFGQGTRLTVV.

This clone was picked up one time. The chain has TRBV27 and TRBJ1-1; 7 bases align to TRBD1. J gave up 4 bases and V 8 bases, and 19 bases lay outside the gene matches. The CDR3 loop spans 17 amino acids. Germline V gives CDR1 MNHEY, CDR2 SMNVEV (reference sequence). This chain's CDR3 is CASGQALPQAFGTEAFF. CDR3 in DNA: TGTGCCAGCGGACAGGCGTTACCACAGGCGTTCGGCACTGAAGCTTTCTTT.

This chain links TRBV19 with TRBJ2-1; D remains unclear. The V end was cut by 0 bases, the J end by 5 bases, with 5 bases between. The germline CDR1 and CDR2 sequences are LNHDA and SQIVND (reference sequence). The CDR3 extends over 13 amino acids. CDR3 coding DNA: TGTGCCAGTAGTATAGAGATTGACAATGAGCAGTTCTTC. Residues: CASSIEIDNEQFF.

The rearrangement links TRBV9 to TRBJ1-1; D call uncertain. CDR1 and CDR2 from the germline V gene are SGDLS and YYNGEE. V was cut by 0 bases and J by 0 bases, with 6 bases left in between. The CDR3 extends over 14 amino acids. This chain's CDR3 is CASSVGPVNTEAFF. CDR3 sequence (DNA): TGTGCCAGCAGCGTAGGGCCGGTGAACACTGAAGCTTTCTTT.

The table lists this clone with a few counts. The chain is built from TRBV9 and TRBJ2-4; D call uncertain. Trimming took 3 bases from V and 1 from J, leaving 5 bases between them. The germline gives CDR1 SGDLS, CDR2 YYNGEE. The CDR3 runs 13 residues. The DNA of the CDR3 is TGTGCCAGCAGCGCCTCTGCCAAAAACATTCAGTACTTC. Its protein product is CASSASAKNIQYF.

The J gene is TRBJ2-3, the V gene TRBV2, with a weak D call TRBD1 (7 bases). V lost 4 bases and J lost 0, with 20 bases in between. The CDR3 spans 18 residues. The V gene's germline CDR1 is SNHLY and CDR2 FYNNEI. CDR3 protein: CASSAPAAGTASTDTQYF. CDR3 nucleotides: TGTGCCAGCAGTGCCCCCGCGGCGGGGACAGCTAGCACAGATACGCAGTATTTT.

In its sample, this clone was seen once. The rearrangement joins TRBV7-8 to TRBJ2-3; tentative D call: TRBD2 (5 bases). CDR3 length: 15 amino acids. The germline CDR1 and CDR2 sequences are SGHVS and FQNEAQ. The V gene lost 7 bases and the J gene lost 0 bases, with 14 bases spanning the gap. This CDR3 reads CASTQTTASTDTQYF. The CDR3 DNA reads as TGTGCCAGCACACAGACTACAGCTAGCACAGATACGCAGTATTTT.

J is TRBJ2-1 and V is TRBV7-3; 8 nucleotides align to TRBD2. With V trimmed by 1 base and J by 6 bases, 8 bases remained unmatched. The CDR3 has 16 residues. Germline V gene data show CDR1 as SGHTA and CDR2 as FQGTGA. CDR3 in amino acids: CASSLKRAGALNEQFF. Here the CDR3 DNA reads TGTGCCAGCAGCTTAAAAAGAGCGGGAGCCCTCAATGAGCAGTTCTTC.

The chain uses TRBV19 and TRBJ2-3, with D unclear. Between the trimmed V and J ends, which lost 3 bases and 1 base, there was a span of 11 bases. The CDR3 sequence is 15 residues long. Germline CDR1 and CDR2: LNHDA and SQIVND (reference sequence). For the CDR3, the DNA is TGTGCCAGTAGTATGCCTGGCTCGGGCACAGATACGCAGTATTTT. Its protein is CASSMPGSGTDTQYF.

V is TRBV18 and J is TRBJ2-7; 9 positions agree with TRBD1. V shed 6 bases and J 6 bases; nucleotides not matched to a gene: 12. This CDR3 spans 15 amino acids. CDR1 is KGHSH, CDR2 LQKENI, per germline. The CDR3 bases are TGTGCCAGCTCCCGCGGACAGGGGAATATGCGCGAGCAGTACTTC. It codes for CASSRGQGNMREQYF.

This clone is deemed medium-sized. This rearrangement joins TRBV27 to TRBJ1-1; D is ambiguous. The length of the CDR3 is 14 residues. Germline CDR1 reads MNHEY; CDR2 reads SMNVEV (reference sequence). V lost 2 bases and J 7 bases, leaving 14 bases between the germline ends. The CDR3 DNA reads TGTGCCAGCAGTTTAGGGCCAGCCGCTTATGAAGCTTTCTTT. It encodes CASSLGPAAYEAFF.

This clone was observed once. The V gene is TRBV7-3, the J gene TRBJ2-5; possibly TRBD1 for D (7 bases). CDR1 SGHTA and CDR2 FQGTGA come from the germline V gene. Trimming shortened V by 1 base and J by 1 base, and 13 bases separated the two germline ends. The CDR3 has 16 residues. The CDR3 DNA follows: TGTGCCAGCAGCTTAATGGGCGGGGACAGCCAAGAGACCCAGTACTTC. Residues: CASSLMGGDSQETQYF.

V gene TRBV10-3 combines with J gene TRBJ2-7; no firm D call. The CDR3 sequence is 17 residues long. Trimming stripped 2 bases from V and 0 bases from J, with 17 bases between. The germline CDR1 and CDR2 sequences are ENHRY and SYGVKD. In DNA form, the CDR3 reads TGTGCCATCAGTGAGCCCCGAAGACTTGCCGTCTCCTACGAGCAGTACTTC. It specifies CAISEPRRLAVSYEQYF.

This chain links TRBV28 with TRBJ2-3, with D perhaps matching TRBD2 (6 bases). The CDR3 spans 15 residues. V was pared by 2 bases and J by 2 bases, with 11 bases between. Germline-derived CDR1 and CDR2 are MDHEN and SYDVKM. CDR3 in DNA: TGTGCCAGCAGTTTAATCGGGAGCCCCACAGATACGCAGTATTTT. Residues: CASSLIGSPTDTQYF.

The J gene is TRBJ2-6, the V gene TRBV16, with 10 positions matching TRBD2. Germline CDR1 and CDR2: KGHSY and FQNENV. The CDR3 has 19 amino acids. After removal of 4 bases from V and 0 bases from J, the junction contained 9 bases not matched to a gene. The CDR3 nucleotides read TGTGCCAGCAGCCCCCGTAGCGGGGGGAACCACTCTGGGGCCAACGTCCTGACTTTC. Translating gives CASSPRSGGNHSGANVLTF. Combining the CDR3 with reference TRBV16 and TRBJ2-6 gives the whole variable domain GEEVAQTPKHLVRGEGQKAKLYCAPIKGHSYVFWYQQVLKNEFKFLISFQNENVFDETGMPKERFSAKCLPNSPCSLEIQATKLEDSAVYFCASSPRSGGNHSGANVLTFGAGSRLTVL.

This clone occurred once. This sequence joins TRBV14 and TRBJ2-5; D is perhaps TRBD2 (5 bases). V was shortened by 4 bases and J by 7 bases, with 10 bases between the two germline ends. This CDR3 region has 12 residues. Germline CDR1 and CDR2: SGHDN and FVKESK. The DNA for the CDR3 is TGTGCCAGCAGCCGGAAGGCGGGGACCCAGTACTTC. This sequence encodes CASSRKAGTQYF.

CDR3 residues: CASSIDLGGYTF. DNA of the CDR3: TGTGCCAGTAGTATAGATCTGGGTGGCTACACCTTC. V gene TRBV19 combines with J gene TRBJ1-2; D is ambiguous. Trimming shortened V by 0 bases and J by 7 bases, and 6 bases separated the two germline ends. Per germline, CDR1 LNHDA and CDR2 SQIVND (reference sequence). This CDR3 region has 12 residues.

There are a few counts of this clone. This chain links TRBV5-6 with TRBJ2-7, with D unresolved. With 4 bases removed from V and 6 bases from J, the gap between germline ends came to 17 bases. CDR1 is SGHDT, CDR2 YYEEEE, per germline. The CDR3 runs 14 residues. The CDR3 spells CASSPGPGTSEQYF. In DNA form, the CDR3 reads TGTGCCAGCAGCCCCGGACCCGGTACCAGCGAGCAGTACTTC.

This chain joins TRBV11-1 and TRBJ2-1; D may be TRBD2 (5 bases). This CDR3 is built from 18 residues. Germline-derived CDR1 and CDR2 are SGHAT and FQDESV (reference sequence). V dropped 0 bases and J dropped 0 bases, with 15 bases sitting between them. The CDR3 region is CASSLANLRASSYNEQFF. The CDR3 nucleotides are TGTGCCAGCAGCTTAGCGAATTTGAGGGCTAGCTCCTACAATGAGCAGTTCTTC.

This chain uses TRBV28 with TRBJ2-4; a weak D match, TRBD1 (5 bases). The ends were cut back, 4 bases at V and 2 bases at J, with 18 bases in the middle. The CDR3 contains 17 residues. Germline assignment: CDR1 MDHEN and CDR2 SYDVKM. CDR3 sequence (DNA): TGTGCCAGCAGTTCGTTCACAGGTGGCAAGACCAAAAACATTCAGTACTTC. Its protein is CASSSFTGGKTKNIQYF.

The chain uses TRBV18 and TRBJ2-7; D tentatively fits TRBD1 or TRBD2 (5 bases each). This CDR3 region has 15 residues. Per the germline V gene, CDR1 is KGHSH and CDR2 is LQKENI. V was shortened by 0 bases and J by 3 bases, with 12 bases between the two germline ends. CDR3 sequence reads: CASSPPGGQGYEQYF. As DNA, the CDR3 is TGTGCCAGCTCACCACCTGGGGGTCAGGGCTACGAGCAGTACTTC.

V usage is TRBV19 and J usage is TRBJ1-6, with 8 bases matching TRBD1. This CDR3 has 15 amino acids. Trimming took 4 bases from V and 8 from J; bases not matched to a gene: 7. Germline loops: CDR1 LNHDA, CDR2 SQIVND (reference sequence). The CDR3 here is CASSTDRGADSPLHF. For the CDR3, the DNA is TGTGCCAGTAGTACCGACAGGGGAGCGGATTCACCCCTCCACTTT.

The gene calls are TRBV6-6 and TRBJ1-6; 7 positions match TRBD1. The CDR3 length is 12 residues. Germline V lookup: CDR1 MNHNY, CDR2 SVGAGI (reference sequence). V lost 6 bases, J lost 9 bases, and 2 bases stayed unmatched. The CDR3 is CASRQGSSPLHF. DNA of the CDR3: TGTGCCAGCAGACAGGGGTCTTCACCCCTCCACTTT.

CDR3 nucleotide sequence: TGTGCCAGCAGCTTGGGCGGCGGGACAGGGGCTGGAAACACCATATATTTT. It encodes CASSLGGGTGAGNTIYF. J is TRBJ1-3 and V is TRBV7-6; TRBD1 matches at 10 bases. The CDR3 has 17 residues. CDR1 and CDR2 (germline): SGHVS, FNYEAQ. V lost 3 bases and J lost 2; bases outside the gene matches: 7.

The gene calls are TRBV5-1 and TRBJ2-1; D remains unclear. Germline V CDR1 and CDR2: SGHRS, YFSETQ. This CDR3 is built from 17 residues. Between the trimmed V and J ends, which lost 0 bases and 1 base, there was a span of 14 bases. The CDR3: CASSLERFALSYNEQFF. Here the CDR3 DNA reads TGCGCCAGCAGCTTGGAGCGCTTTGCGCTATCCTACAATGAGCAGTTCTTC. Full variable domain (remainder filled in from reference TRBV5-1 and TRBJ2-1): KAGVTQTPRYLIKTRGQQVTLSCSPISGHRSVSWYQQTPGQGLQFLFEYFSETQRNKGNFPGRFSGRQFSNSRSEMNVSTLELGDSALYLCASSLERFALSYNEQFFGPGTRLTVL.

The rearrangement joins TRBV11-2 to TRBJ2-1; the D gene is possibly TRBD1 (6 bases). Between the trimmed V and J ends, which lost 5 bases and 5 bases, there was a span of 16 bases. There are 15 residues in the CDR3. CDR1 and CDR2 from the germline V gene are SGHAT and FQNNGV. In nucleotides, the CDR3 is TGTGCCAGCAGCCCCCTCGGACAGATACACAATGAGCAGTTCTTC. This sequence encodes CASSPLGQIHNEQFF.